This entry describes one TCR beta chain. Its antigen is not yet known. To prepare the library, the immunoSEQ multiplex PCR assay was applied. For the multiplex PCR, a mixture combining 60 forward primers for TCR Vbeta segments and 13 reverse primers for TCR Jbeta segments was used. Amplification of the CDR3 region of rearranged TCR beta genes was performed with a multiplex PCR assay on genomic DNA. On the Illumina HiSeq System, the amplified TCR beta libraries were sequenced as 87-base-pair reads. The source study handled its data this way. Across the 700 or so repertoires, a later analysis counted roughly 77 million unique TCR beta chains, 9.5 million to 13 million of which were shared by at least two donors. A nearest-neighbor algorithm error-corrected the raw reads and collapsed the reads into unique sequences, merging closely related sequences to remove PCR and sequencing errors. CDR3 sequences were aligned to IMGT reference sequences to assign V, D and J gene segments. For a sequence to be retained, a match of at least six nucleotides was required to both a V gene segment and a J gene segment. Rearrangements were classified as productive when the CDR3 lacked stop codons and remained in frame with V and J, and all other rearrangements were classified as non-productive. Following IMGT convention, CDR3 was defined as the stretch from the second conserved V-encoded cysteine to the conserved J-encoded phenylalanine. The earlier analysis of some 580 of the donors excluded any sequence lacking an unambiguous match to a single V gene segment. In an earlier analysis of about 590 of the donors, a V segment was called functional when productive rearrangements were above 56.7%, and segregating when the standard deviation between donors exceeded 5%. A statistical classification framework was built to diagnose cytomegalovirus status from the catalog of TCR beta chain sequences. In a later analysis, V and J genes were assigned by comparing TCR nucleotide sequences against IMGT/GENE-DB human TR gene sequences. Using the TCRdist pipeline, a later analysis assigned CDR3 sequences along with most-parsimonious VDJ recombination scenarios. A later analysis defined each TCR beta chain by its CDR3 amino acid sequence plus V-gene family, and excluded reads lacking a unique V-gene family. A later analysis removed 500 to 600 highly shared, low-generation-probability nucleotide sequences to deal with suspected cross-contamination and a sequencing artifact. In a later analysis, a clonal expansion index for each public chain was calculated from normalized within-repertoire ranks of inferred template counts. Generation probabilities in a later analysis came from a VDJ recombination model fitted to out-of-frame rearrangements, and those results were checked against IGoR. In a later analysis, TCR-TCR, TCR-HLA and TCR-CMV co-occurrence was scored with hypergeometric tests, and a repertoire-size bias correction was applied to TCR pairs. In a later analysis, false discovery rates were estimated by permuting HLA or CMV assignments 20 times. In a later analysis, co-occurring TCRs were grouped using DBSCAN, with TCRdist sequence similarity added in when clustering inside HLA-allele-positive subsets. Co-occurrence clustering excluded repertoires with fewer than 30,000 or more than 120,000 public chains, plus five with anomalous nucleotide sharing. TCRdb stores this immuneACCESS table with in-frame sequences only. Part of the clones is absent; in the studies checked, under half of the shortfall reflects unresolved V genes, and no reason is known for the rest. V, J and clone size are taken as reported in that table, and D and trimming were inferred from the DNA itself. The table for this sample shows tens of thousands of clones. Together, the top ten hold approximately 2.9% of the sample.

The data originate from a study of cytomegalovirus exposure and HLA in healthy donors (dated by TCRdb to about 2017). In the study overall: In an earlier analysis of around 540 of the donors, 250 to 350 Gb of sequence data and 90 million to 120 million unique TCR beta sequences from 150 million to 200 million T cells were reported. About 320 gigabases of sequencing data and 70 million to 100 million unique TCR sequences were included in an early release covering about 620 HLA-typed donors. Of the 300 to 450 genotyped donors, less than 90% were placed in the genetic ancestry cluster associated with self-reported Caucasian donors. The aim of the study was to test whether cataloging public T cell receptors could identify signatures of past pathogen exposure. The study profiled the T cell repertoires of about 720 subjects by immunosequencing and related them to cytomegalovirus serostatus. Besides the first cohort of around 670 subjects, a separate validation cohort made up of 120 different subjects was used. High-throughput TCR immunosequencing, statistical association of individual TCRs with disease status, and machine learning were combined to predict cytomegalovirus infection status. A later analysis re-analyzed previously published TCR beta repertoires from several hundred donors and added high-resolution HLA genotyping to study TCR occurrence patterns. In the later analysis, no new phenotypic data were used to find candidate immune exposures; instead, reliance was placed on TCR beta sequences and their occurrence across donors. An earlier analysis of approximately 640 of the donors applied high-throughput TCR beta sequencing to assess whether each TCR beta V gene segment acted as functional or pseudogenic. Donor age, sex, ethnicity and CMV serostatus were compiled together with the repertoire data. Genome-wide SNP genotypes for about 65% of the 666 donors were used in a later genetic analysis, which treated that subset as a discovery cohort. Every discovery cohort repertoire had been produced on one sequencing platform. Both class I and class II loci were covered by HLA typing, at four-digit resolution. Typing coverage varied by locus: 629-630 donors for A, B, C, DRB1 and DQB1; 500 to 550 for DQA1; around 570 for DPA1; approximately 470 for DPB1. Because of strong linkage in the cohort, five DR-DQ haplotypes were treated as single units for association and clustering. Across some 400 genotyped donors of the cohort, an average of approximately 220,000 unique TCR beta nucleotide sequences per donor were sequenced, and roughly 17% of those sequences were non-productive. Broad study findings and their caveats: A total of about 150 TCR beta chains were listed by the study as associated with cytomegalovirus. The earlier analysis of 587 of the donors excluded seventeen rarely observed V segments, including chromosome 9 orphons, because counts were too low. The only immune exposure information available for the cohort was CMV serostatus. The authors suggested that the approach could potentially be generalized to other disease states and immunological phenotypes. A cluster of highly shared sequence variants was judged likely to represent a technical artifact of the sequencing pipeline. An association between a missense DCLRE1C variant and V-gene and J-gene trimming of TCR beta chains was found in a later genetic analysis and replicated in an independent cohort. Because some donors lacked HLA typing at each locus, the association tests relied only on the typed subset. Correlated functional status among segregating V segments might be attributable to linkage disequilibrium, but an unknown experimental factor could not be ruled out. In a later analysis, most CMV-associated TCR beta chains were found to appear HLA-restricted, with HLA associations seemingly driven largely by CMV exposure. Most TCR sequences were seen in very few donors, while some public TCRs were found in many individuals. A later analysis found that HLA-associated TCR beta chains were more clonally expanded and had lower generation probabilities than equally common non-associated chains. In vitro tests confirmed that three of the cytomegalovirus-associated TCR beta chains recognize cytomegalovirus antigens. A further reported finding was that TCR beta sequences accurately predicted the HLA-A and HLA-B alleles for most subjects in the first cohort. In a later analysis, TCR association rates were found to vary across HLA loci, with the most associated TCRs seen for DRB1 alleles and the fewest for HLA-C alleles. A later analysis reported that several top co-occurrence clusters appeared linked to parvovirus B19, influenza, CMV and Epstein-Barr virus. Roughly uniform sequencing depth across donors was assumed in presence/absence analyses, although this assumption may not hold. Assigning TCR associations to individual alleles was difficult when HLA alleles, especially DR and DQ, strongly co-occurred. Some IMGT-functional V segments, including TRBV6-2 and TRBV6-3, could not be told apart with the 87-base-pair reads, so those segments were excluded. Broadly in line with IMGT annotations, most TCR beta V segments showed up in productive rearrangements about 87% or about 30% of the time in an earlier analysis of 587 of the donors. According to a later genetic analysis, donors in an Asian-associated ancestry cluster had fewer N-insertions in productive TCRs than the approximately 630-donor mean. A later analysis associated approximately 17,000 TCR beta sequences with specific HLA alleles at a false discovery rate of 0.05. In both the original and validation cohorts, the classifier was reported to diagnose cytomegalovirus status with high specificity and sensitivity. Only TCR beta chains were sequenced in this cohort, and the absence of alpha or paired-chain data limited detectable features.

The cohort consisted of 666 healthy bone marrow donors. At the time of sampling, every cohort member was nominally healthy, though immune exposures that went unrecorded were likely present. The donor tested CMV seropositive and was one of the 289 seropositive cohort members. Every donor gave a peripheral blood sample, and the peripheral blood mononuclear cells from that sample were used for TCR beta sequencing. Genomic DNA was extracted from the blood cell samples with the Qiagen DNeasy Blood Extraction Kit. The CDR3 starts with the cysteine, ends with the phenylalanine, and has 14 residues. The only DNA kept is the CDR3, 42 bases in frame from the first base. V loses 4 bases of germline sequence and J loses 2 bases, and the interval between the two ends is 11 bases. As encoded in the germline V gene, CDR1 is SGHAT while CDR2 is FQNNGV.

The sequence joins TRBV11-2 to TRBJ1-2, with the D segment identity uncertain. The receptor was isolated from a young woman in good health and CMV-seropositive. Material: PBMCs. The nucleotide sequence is TGTGCCAGCAGCTCCCCCCGGGGAAACTATGGCTACACCTTC. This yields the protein CASSSPRGNYGYTF.